The 17 T cell receptor beta chains in this list originate from one sample, sequenced in a study of T cell responses to AZD1222 COVID-19 vaccine (dated by TCRdb to 2020 to 2022). Libraries were made using the immunoSEQ multiplex PCR assay. The source is immuneACCESS, and TCRdb retained only in-frame sequences with V and J called. Part of the clones is not carried over; for the studies checked, unresolved V genes explain less than half of this, and the remainder is unexplained. The sample has 150,000 to 200,000 clones on record, approximately 90% of them singletons. Roughly a quarter of the sample comes from the top ten. This specimen's time point label, interpreted: about 28 days (+/-7) after the second vaccine dose. Sequencing used peripheral blood, obtained 28 days after the second AZD1222 dose. These receptors all come from an adult who received the AZD1222 COVID-19 vaccine.

The rearrangement links TRBV7-3 to TRBJ2-3; 9 nucleotides match TRBD2. The CDR3 length is 17 residues. The J segment lost 5 bases and the V segment lost 3 bases, leaving 12 bases of the junction unmatched. Germline-derived CDR1 and CDR2 are SGHTA and FQGTGA. CDR3 amino acids: CASSLGSGSPQEDTQYF. DNA for the CDR3: TGTGCCAGCAGCTTGGGTAGCGGGAGCCCACAGGAAGATACGCAGTATTTT.

The chain uses TRBV6-4 and TRBJ2-2; 9 positions match TRBD1. Germline V gene sequence: CDR1 MRHNA, CDR2 SNTAGT. The CDR3 has 16 residues. The V gene end was trimmed by 5 bases and the J gene end by 5 bases; junction bases not matched to a gene: 9. Here the CDR3 reads CASSRNTGGETGELFF. In DNA, the CDR3 is TGTGCCAGCAGTCGAAATACAGGGGGCGAGACCGGGGAGCTGTTTTTT.

This sequence joins TRBV27 and TRBJ1-2, with 9 bases aligning to TRBD1. CDR1 MNHEY and CDR2 SMNVEV come from the germline V gene (reference sequence). V shed 3 bases and J 8 bases; nucleotides not matched to a gene: 4. This CDR3 comprises 13 residues. CDR3 coding DNA: TGTGCCAGCAGTTTTGGGACAGGGCGAGGCTACACCTTC. Translating it yields CASSFGTGRGYTF.

The chain recombines TRBV5-1 with TRBJ2-2; TRBD2 aligns across 9 bases. This CDR3 is 16 amino acids long. V shed 3 bases and J 4 bases; nucleotides not matched to a gene: 7. CDR1 and CDR2 from the germline V gene are SGHRS and YFSETQ. The CDR3 protein is CASSSLAGAVTGELFF. CDR3 DNA sequence: TGCGCCAGCAGCTCCTTAGCGGGAGCGGTCACCGGGGAGCTGTTTTTT.

The rearrangement uses TRBV9 and TRBJ1-2, with D possibly TRBD1 on 6 matching bases. The CDR3 length is 18 residues. The germline V and J ends were trimmed by 7 bases and 6 bases, with 31 bases remaining between them. Germline V gives CDR1 SGDLS, CDR2 YYNGEE. CDR3 region: CASSEKDLQGPVQHGYTF. CDR3 nucleotides: TGTGCCAGCTCCGAAAAGGATTTGCAGGGGCCGGTTCAGCATGGCTACACCTTC. The whole variable domain, filled in from reference TRBV9 and TRBJ1-2, reads DSGVTQTPKHLITATGQRVTLRCSPRSGDLSVYWYQQSLDQGLQFLIQYYNGEERAKGNILERFSAQQFPDLHSELNLSSLELGDSALYFCASSEKDLQGPVQHGYTFGSGTRLTVV.

This chain joins TRBV28 and TRBJ2-2; D is unresolved. Germline V lookup: CDR1 MDHEN, CDR2 SYDVKM. The CDR3 spans 12 residues. V lost 3 bases and J lost 6, with 5 bases in between. The CDR3 bases are TGTGCCAGCAGTTTGAGCCCCGGGGAGCTGTTTTTT. Translation: CASSLSPGELFF.

The chain joins TRBV7-8 to TRBJ1-4, with D hard to call. This CDR3 has 14 amino acids. Germline V gene sequence: CDR1 SGHVS, CDR2 FQNEAQ. Trimming stripped 6 bases from V and 0 bases from J, with 8 bases between. The CDR3 spells CASRRGSTNEKLFF. CDR3 nucleotides: TGTGCCAGCAGGCGTGGTTCAACTAATGAAAAACTGTTTTTT.

This rearrangement joins TRBV24-1 to TRBJ2-1; no firm D call. V lost 10 bases, J lost 0 bases, and 6 bases lay in between. Germline V gene sequence: CDR1 KGHDR, CDR2 SFDVKD. The CDR3 loop spans 12 amino acids. The CDR3 reads CATESSYNEQFF. CDR3 in DNA: TGTGCCACAGAAAGCTCCTACAATGAGCAGTTCTTC.

This chain uses TRBV28 with TRBJ2-3; 7 nucleotides align to TRBD2. V was clipped by 8 bases and J by 4 bases; unmatched bases: 12. CDR3 length: 15 residues. Germline values: CDR1 MDHEN, CDR2 SYDVKM. CDR3 protein: CASYPGGGGADTQYF. CDR3 bases: TGTGCCAGCTACCCTGGGGGGGGAGGCGCAGATACGCAGTATTTT. Using reference TRBV28 and TRBJ2-3 for the parts outside the CDR3, the full variable domain is DVKVTQSSRYLVKRTGEKVFLECVQDMDHENMFWYRQDPGLGLRLIYFSYDVKMKEKGDIPEGYSVSREKKERFSLILESASTNQTSMYLCASYPGGGGADTQYFGPGTRLTVL.

Only one count was recorded for this clone. The chain uses TRBV6-2 or TRBV6-3 and TRBJ1-1; no reliable D call. V was shortened by 4 bases and J by 4 bases, with 7 bases between the two germline ends. This CDR3 comprises 12 residues. From germline, CDR1 is MNHEY and CDR2 SVGEGT. The CDR3 nucleotides read TGTGCCAGCAGTTCAATCAGCACTGAAGCTTTCTTT. Amino acid sequence: CASSSISTEAFF.

V is TRBV5-1 and J is TRBJ1-1; D uncertain. CDR1 and CDR2 from the germline V gene are SGHRS and YFSETQ. Trimming shortened V by 3 bases and J by 0 bases, and 6 bases separated the two germline ends. This CDR3 is 13 amino acids long. The CDR3 protein is CASSSALNTEAFF. The CDR3 DNA reads TGCGCCAGCAGCTCCGCCCTGAACACTGAAGCTTTCTTT.

The count of this clone is one. This sequence joins TRBV25-1 and TRBJ2-7; TRBD2 matches at 7 bases. CDR3 length equals 14 residues. The germline gives CDR1 MGHDK, CDR2 SYGVNS. The J segment lost 3 bases and the V segment lost 3 bases, leaving 5 bases of the junction unmatched. Written as DNA, the CDR3 is TGTGCCAGCAGTGACAGCGGGACCTACTACGAGCAGTACTTC. Translation gives CASSDSGTYYEQYF.

The chain carries TRBV30 and TRBJ2-2; TRBD2 aligns across 7 bases. Germline CDR1 GTSNPN, CDR2 SVGIG (reference sequence). CDR3 size: 13 residues. V trimming: 1 base; J trimming: 6 bases; junction bases outside the gene matches: 2. CDR3 sequence: CAWSGRESGELFF. For the CDR3, the DNA is TGTGCCTGGAGTGGGCGGGAGTCCGGGGAGCTGTTTTTT.

Worth noting for this clone: Germline and junction disagree at one end, which may indicate a read error. V usage is TRBV19 and J usage is TRBJ1-1; possibly TRBD1 for D (5 bases). In germline, CDR1 is LNHDA, CDR2 SQIVND (reference sequence). This CDR3 has 12 amino acids. CDR3: CASSTGNAEAFF. The CDR3 DNA reads TGTGCCAGTAGTACAGGGAACGCTGAAGCTTTCTTT.

This chain connects TRBV6-4 to TRBJ2-7; tentative D call: TRBD1 (6 bases). This CDR3 region has 13 residues. Trimming left V 3 bases short and J 7 bases short, with 13 bases between. Per the germline V gene, CDR1 is MRHNA and CDR2 is SNTAGT. The CDR3 here is CASSEQGSGEQYF. CDR3 in DNA: TGTGCCAGCAGTGAACAGGGTTCTGGGGAGCAGTACTTC.

The rearrangement links TRBV21-1 to TRBJ2-3; the D segment call TRBD2 is taken from the table without a DNA check. TRBV21-1 is flagged as a pseudogene. This CDR3 is built from 19 residues. The CDR3 bases are TGTGCCAGCAGCAAAGTATCCGCTAGCGGGAAGTTCGGCACAGATACGCAGTATTTT. Translating it yields CASSKVSASGKFGTDTQYF.

DNA for the CDR3: TGTGCCAGCAGGCAAACAGGGTACCCTGAAGCTTTCTTT. Translating it yields CASRQTGYPEAFF. This chain uses TRBV7-2 with TRBJ1-1; D is possibly TRBD1 (6 bases). The CDR3 length is 13 residues. V dropped 6 bases and J dropped 6 bases, with 14 bases sitting between them. CDR1 and CDR2 from the germline V gene are SGHTA and FQGNSA.